A single sample is the source of the 10 T cell receptor beta chains below, sequenced in a study of T cell repertoires in ileal Crohn's disease. Produced via immunoSEQ multiplex PCR; TCRdb's table is partial and in-frame only. The profile shows some 16,000 clones, more than 85% of them singletons. Specified time point: inflamed ileum from the surgical specimen. Material: ileal tissue. The receptor set was obtained from an adult with Crohn's disease.

The chain couples TRBV9 to TRBJ2-1; 7 nucleotides align to TRBD1. V lost 0 bases to trimming and J lost 2 bases; unmatched junction nucleotides: 2. This CDR3 is built from 15 residues. CDR1 is SGDLS and CDR2 is YYNGEE in the germline V gene. The CDR3 here is CASSVAQGAYNEQFF. The DNA for the CDR3 is TGTGCCAGCAGCGTAGCTCAGGGGGCCTACAATGAGCAGTTCTTC.

The rearrangement uses TRBV5-1 and TRBJ2-3; 8 nucleotides agree with TRBD2. The CDR3 has 15 amino acids. J gave up 3 bases and V 4 bases, and 7 bases lay outside the gene matches. Germline CDR1 SGHRS, CDR2 YFSETQ. The CDR3 protein is CASSERTSLTDTQYF. DNA of the CDR3: TGCGCCAGCAGCGAAAGGACTAGCTTAACAGATACGCAGTATTTT.

This clone was counted only a few times. The chain is built from TRBV7-9 and TRBJ1-3; D is unresolved. CDR1 and CDR2 (germline): SEHNR, FQNEAQ (reference sequence). Trimming removed 1 base at V and 4 bases at J, with 17 bases between. This CDR3 is 17 amino acids long. CDR3 sequence: CASSLVLLGGGGNTIYF. CDR3 DNA sequence: TGTGCCAGCAGCTTAGTTCTTCTTGGAGGCGGAGGAAACACCATATATTTT. Full variable domain (rest looked up from reference TRBV7-9 and TRBJ1-3): DTGVSQNPRHKITKRGQNVTFRCDPISEHNRLYWYRQTLGQGPEFLTYFQNEAQLEKSRLLSDRFSAERPKGSFSTLEIQRTEQGDSAMYLCASSLVLLGGGGNTIYFGEGSWLTVV.

This clone was counted a single time. The J gene is TRBJ2-2, the V gene TRBV27, with a tentative D call TRBD1 (5 bases). From germline, CDR1 is MNHEY and CDR2 SMNVEV (reference sequence). Deletions cut 0 bases from V and 2 bases from J, with 10 bases between. The CDR3 contains 16 residues. CDR3 sequence (DNA): TGTGCCAGCAGTTTATCTCTTGGACATAACACCGGGGAGCTGTTTTTT. It yields the protein CASSLSLGHNTGELFF.

The chain has TRBV7-9 and TRBJ2-7; D may be TRBD1 (6 bases). Trimming removed 6 bases from V and 6 bases from J, with 18 bases in between. There are 14 residues in the CDR3. CDR1 is SEHNR, CDR2 FQNEAQ, per germline (reference sequence). This CDR3 reads CASSQQGYDSEQYF. The CDR3 DNA follows: TGTGCCAGCAGTCAACAGGGTTATGATTCCGAGCAGTACTTC.

J is TRBJ2-7 and V is TRBV5-1; D is possibly TRBD1 (6 bases). Germline V gene lookup returns CDR1 SGHRS and CDR2 YFSETQ. The CDR3 covers 14 residues. The ends were cut back, 0 bases at V and 0 bases at J, with 7 bases in the middle. CDR3 sequence (DNA): TGCGCCAGCAGCTTGGAAGGGGGCTCCTACGAGCAGTACTTC. Residues: CASSLEGGSYEQYF.

The chain joins TRBV5-6 to TRBJ2-7; D gene ambiguous. The CDR3 is 13 amino acids. Germline values: CDR1 SGHDT, CDR2 YYEEEE. Deletions cut 2 bases from V and 2 bases from J, with 8 bases between. CDR3 loop: CASSFRRTYEQYF. The CDR3 DNA reads as TGTGCCAGCAGCTTCCGACGGACCTACGAGCAGTACTTC.

The J gene is TRBJ1-1, the V gene TRBV28; TRBD1 matches 7 bases. V lost 5 bases, J lost 2 bases, and 8 bases stayed unmatched. CDR1 is MDHEN and CDR2 is SYDVKM in the germline V gene. This CDR3 spans 15 amino acids. The CDR3 loop is CASSTEGTVNTEAFF. In DNA, the CDR3 is TGTGCCAGCAGTACGGAGGGGACAGTAAACACTGAAGCTTTCTTT.

The chain employs TRBV18 and TRBJ2-1; TRBD2 aligns across 7 bases. Looked up from germline, CDR1 is KGHSH and CDR2 is LQKENI. Unmatched junction bases numbered 3, after V lost 1 base and J lost 0 bases. The length of the CDR3 is 16 residues. The CDR3 is CASSPLGGSSYNEQFF. CDR3 DNA sequence: TGTGCCAGCTCACCACTCGGGGGGAGCTCCTACAATGAGCAGTTCTTC. Full variable domain (outside the CDR3, taken from reference TRBV18 and TRBJ2-1): NAGVMQNPRHLVRRRGQEARLRCSPMKGHSHVYWYRQLPEEGLKFMVYLQKENIIDESGMPKERFSAEFPKEGPSILRIQQVVRGDSAAYFCASSPLGGSSYNEQFFGPGTRLTVL.

The chain is built from TRBV5-1 and TRBJ2-3, with TRBD2 matching over 7 bases. Losses at the gene ends were 1 base for V and 4 bases for J; bases not matched to a gene: 9. Germline CDR1 SGHRS, CDR2 YFSETQ. The CDR3 is 16 amino acids. CDR3 DNA: TGCGCCAGCAGCTTGACTCGCGGGGGAAGGGCAGATACGCAGTATTTT. Protein product: CASSLTRGGRADTQYF. The full variable domain, its missing parts supplied by reference TRBV5-1 and TRBJ2-3, is KAGVTQTPRYLIKTRGQQVTLSCSPISGHRSVSWYQQTPGQGLQFLFEYFSETQRNKGNFPGRFSGRQFSNSRSEMNVSTLELGDSALYLCASSLTRGGRADTQYFGPGTRLTVL.